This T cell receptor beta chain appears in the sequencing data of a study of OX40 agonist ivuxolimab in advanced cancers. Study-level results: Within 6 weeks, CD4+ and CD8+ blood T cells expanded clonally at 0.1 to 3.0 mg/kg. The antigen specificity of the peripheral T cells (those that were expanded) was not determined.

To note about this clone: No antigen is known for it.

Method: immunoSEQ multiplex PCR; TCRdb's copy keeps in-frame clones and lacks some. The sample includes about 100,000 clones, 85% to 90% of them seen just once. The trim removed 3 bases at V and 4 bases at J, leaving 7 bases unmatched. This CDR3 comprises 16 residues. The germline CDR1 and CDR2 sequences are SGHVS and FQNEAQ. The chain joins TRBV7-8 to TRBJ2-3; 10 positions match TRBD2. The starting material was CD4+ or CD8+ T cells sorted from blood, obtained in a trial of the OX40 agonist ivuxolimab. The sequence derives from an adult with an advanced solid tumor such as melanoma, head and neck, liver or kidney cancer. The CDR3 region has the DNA TGTGCCAGCAGCTTCTGGCCTAGCGGGGGATCAGATACGCAGTATTTT. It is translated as CASSFWPSGGSDTQYF.